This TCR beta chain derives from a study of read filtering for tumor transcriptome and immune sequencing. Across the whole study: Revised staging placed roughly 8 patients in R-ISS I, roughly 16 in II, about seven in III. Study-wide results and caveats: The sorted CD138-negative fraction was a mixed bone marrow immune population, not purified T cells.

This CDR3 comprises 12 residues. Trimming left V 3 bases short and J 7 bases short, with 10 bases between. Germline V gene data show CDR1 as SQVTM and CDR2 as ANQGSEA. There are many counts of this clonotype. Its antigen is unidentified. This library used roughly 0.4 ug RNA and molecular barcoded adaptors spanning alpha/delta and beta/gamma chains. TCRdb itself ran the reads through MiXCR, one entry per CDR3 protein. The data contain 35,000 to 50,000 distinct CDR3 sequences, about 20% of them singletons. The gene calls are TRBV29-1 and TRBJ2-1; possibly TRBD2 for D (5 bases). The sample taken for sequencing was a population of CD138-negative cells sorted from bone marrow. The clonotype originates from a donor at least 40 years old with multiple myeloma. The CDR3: CSVDGPGNEQFF. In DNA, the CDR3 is TGCAGCGTTGATGGACCGGGAAATGAGCAGTTCTTC.